This T cell receptor beta chain comes out of a study of blood T cells in healthy people across ages. This clonotype was observed a few times. A second PCR, run for roughly 7 to 12 cycles, used a sample-barcoded 5' primer plus a J-beta primer mix. TCRdb reanalysed the 5' RACE reads using MiXCR and keeps one entry per CDR3 protein. The table shows 1.8 million or so distinct CDR3 sequences, with about 39% occurring only once. Looked up from germline, CDR1 is DFQATT and CDR2 is SNEGSKA (reference sequence). The CDR3 spans 12 residues. The ends were cut back, 5 bases at V and 2 bases at J, with 10 bases in the middle.

J is TRBJ2-7 and V is TRBV20-1; the D is unclear. Source material: blood. This TCR was sampled from a human donor in good health. CDR3: CSASSLTYEQYF. The CDR3 DNA reads TGCAGTGCTTCGTCCCTAACCTACGAGCAGTACTTC.